These 26 T cell receptor beta chains came from one sample sequenced in a study of PD-L1 blockade in urothelial cancer. The method was immunoSEQ multiplex PCR; TCRdb's version includes in-frame clones alone and lacks a portion of them. Here the sample spans 50,000 or so clones, 85% to 90% being singletons. Sample time point: pretreatment peripheral blood. Source: PBMCs, taken around atezolizumab (anti-PD-L1) treatment. All receptors derive from a man between 60 and 70 years old with urothelial cancer.

This clone was recorded once. CDR3 sequence (DNA): TGCGCCAGCAGCCAAGATACAGGGAGATCCTACAATGAGCAGTTCTTC. Its translation is CASSQDTGRSYNEQFF. This sequence joins TRBV5-1 and TRBJ2-1, with a tentative D call TRBD1 (6 bases). Germline CDR1 is SGHRS and CDR2 is YFSETQ. The length of the CDR3 is 16 residues. The germline V and J ends were trimmed by 4 bases and 1 base, with 15 bases remaining between them.

The J gene is TRBJ1-6, the V gene TRBV7-3, with D perhaps TRBD1 (5 bases). V was cut by 5 bases and J by 7 bases, with 12 bases left in between. The CDR3 sequence is 14 residues long. CDR1 SGHTA and CDR2 FQGTGA come from the germline V gene. The CDR3 here is CASSPRGGNSPLHF. Here the CDR3 DNA reads TGTGCCAGCAGCCCGAGGGGAGGCAATTCACCCCTCCACTTT.

The gene calls are TRBV28 and TRBJ2-7; D unresolved. Germline V gene lookup returns CDR1 MDHEN and CDR2 SYDVKM. The CDR3 consists of 13 residues. The V end was cut by 3 bases, the J end by 6 bases, with 12 bases between. The CDR3 loop reads CASSLLWQAEQYF. DNA for the CDR3: TGTGCCAGCAGTTTGCTTTGGCAGGCCGAGCAGTACTTC.

This chain connects TRBV19 to TRBJ2-7, with unresolved D. Per germline, CDR1 LNHDA and CDR2 SQIVND (reference sequence). The CDR3 totals 11 residues. The ends were cut back, 5 bases at V and 2 bases at J, with 4 bases in the middle. In DNA, the CDR3 is TGTGCCAGTAGTGCAGCCTACGAGCAGTACTTC. Encoded protein: CASSAAYEQYF.

This sequence joins TRBV19 and TRBJ2-1; D may be TRBD1 (5 bases). Per germline, CDR1 LNHDA and CDR2 SQIVND (reference sequence). The CDR3 is 13 residues long. The germline V and J ends were trimmed by 3 bases and 8 bases, with 11 bases remaining between them. The CDR3 sequence: CASSIQGVDEQFF. CDR3 sequence (DNA): TGTGCCAGTAGTATCCAGGGTGTTGATGAGCAGTTCTTC.

This clone was counted only a few times. This chain links TRBV5-1 with TRBJ2-7, with a possible D match to TRBD2 (6 bases). Germline CDR1 reads SGHRS; CDR2 reads YFSETQ. The CDR3 contains 17 residues. Deletions cut 4 bases from V and 3 bases from J, with 23 bases between. The CDR3 here is CASSPSGGTSNLYEQYF. The CDR3 bases are TGCGCCAGCAGCCCCAGTGGGGGGACCTCGAACCTCTACGAGCAGTACTTC. The whole variable domain, filled in from reference TRBV5-1 and TRBJ2-7, reads KAGVTQTPRYLIKTRGQQVTLSCSPISGHRSVSWYQQTPGQGLQFLFEYFSETQRNKGNFPGRFSGRQFSNSRSEMNVSTLELGDSALYLCASSPSGGTSNLYEQYFGPGTRLTVT.

The V call is TRBV6-4, the J call TRBJ2-2; D may be TRBD2 (7 bases). CDR3 length: 15 amino acids. V lost 5 bases and J lost 3, with 13 bases in between. Germline V CDR1 and CDR2: MRHNA, SNTAGT. CDR3 nucleotide sequence: TGTGCCAGCAGTCTTGAGGGGGGGGACACCGGGGAGCTGTTTTTT. The encoded protein is CASSLEGGDTGELFF.

J is TRBJ1-2 and V is TRBV5-5, with TRBD1 identical over 9 bases. Trimming at V came to 4 bases and at J to 6 bases, leaving 10 bases not matched to a gene. Germline V CDR1 and CDR2: SGHKS, YYEKEE (reference sequence). This CDR3 spans 15 amino acids. The CDR3 is CASSRSGQGFDGYTF. CDR3 bases: TGTGCCAGCAGCAGGTCGGGACAGGGCTTCGATGGCTACACCTTC.

This clone was seen a handful of times. The rearrangement links TRBV9 to TRBJ1-1; D is possibly TRBD1 (5 bases). V shed 0 bases and J shed 3 bases, with 12 bases lying between them. Germline V gene sequence: CDR1 SGDLS, CDR2 YYNGEE. This CDR3 region has 15 residues. The CDR3 DNA reads as TGTGCCAGCAGCGTAGATGGCCAGGGATACACTGAAGCTTTCTTT. This encodes CASSVDGQGYTEAFF.

This sequence joins TRBV5-6 and TRBJ1-2; possible D gene TRBD1, 6 bases. The CDR3 has 15 amino acids. Germline CDR1 SGHDT, CDR2 YYEEEE. Trimming cost V 0 bases and J 4 bases, with 13 bases left between them. The CDR3 loop is CASSLVSGRGYGYTF. Here the CDR3 DNA reads TGTGCCAGCAGCTTGGTCTCGGGCAGGGGCTATGGCTACACCTTC.

This chain uses TRBV19 with TRBJ1-5, with TRBD1 matching over 7 bases. The V segment lost 10 bases and the J segment 7 bases; nucleotides outside the gene matches: 7. The CDR3 runs 12 residues. In germline, CDR1 is LNHDA, CDR2 SQIVND (reference sequence). CDR3 DNA: TGTGCCACTCGACAGGGAGACCAGCCCCAGCATTTT. It specifies CATRQGDQPQHF.

The chain joins TRBV5-1 to TRBJ1-2, with 7 bases that match TRBD1. J was trimmed by 4 bases and V by 0 bases; bases with no gene match: 3. This CDR3 comprises 14 residues. Germline CDR1 reads SGHRS; CDR2 reads YFSETQ. The CDR3 DNA is TGCGCCAGCAGCTTGGGAAAGGGGGCCTATGGCTACACCTTC. Amino acid sequence: CASSLGKGAYGYTF.

DNA of the CDR3: TGTGCCAGCAGTCAACGACAGGGAGCTAACTATGGCTACACCTTC. This codes for CASSQRQGANYGYTF. This chain joins TRBV2 and TRBJ1-2, with 7 bases aligning to TRBD1. There are 15 residues in the CDR3. Unmatched junction bases numbered 6, after V lost 5 bases and J lost 0 bases. CDR1 and CDR2 (germline): SNHLY, FYNNEI.

This chain connects TRBV5-1 to TRBJ2-3; D is unresolved. CDR3 length: 12 amino acids. Germline loops: CDR1 SGHRS, CDR2 YFSETQ. The germline V and J ends were trimmed by 2 bases and 2 bases, with 3 bases remaining between them. CDR3 DNA: TGCGCCAGCAGCTTCTCCACAGATACGCAGTATTTT. It translates to CASSFSTDTQYF. The full variable domain, rest sourced from reference TRBV5-1 and TRBJ2-3, is KAGVTQTPRYLIKTRGQQVTLSCSPISGHRSVSWYQQTPGQGLQFLFEYFSETQRNKGNFPGRFSGRQFSNSRSEMNVSTLELGDSALYLCASSFSTDTQYFGPGTRLTVL.

This clone is classed as medium-sized. The V call is TRBV6-1, the J call TRBJ2-5; 12 nucleotides match TRBD2. J gave up 4 bases and V 2 bases, and 2 bases lay outside the gene matches. Germline CDR1 is MNHNS and CDR2 is SASEGT. This CDR3 is built from 15 residues. CDR3 sequence: CASSELAGGPETQYF. CDR3 DNA: TGTGCCAGCAGTGAACTAGCGGGGGGGCCAGAGACCCAGTACTTC.

The CDR3 spells CASSSYILSGNTIYF. The CDR3 DNA sequence: TGTGCCAGCAGCTCTTACATCCTCTCTGGAAACACCATATATTTT. The chain has TRBV7-2 and TRBJ1-3; D call uncertain. Trimming took 4 bases from V and 0 from J, leaving 10 bases between them. The CDR3 runs to 15 residues. The germline CDR1 and CDR2 sequences are SGHTA and FQGNSA.

The chain employs TRBV10-3 and TRBJ2-2, with D uncertain. Germline CDR1 ENHRY, CDR2 SYGVKD. Trimming left V 3 bases short and J 7 bases short, with 6 bases between. The CDR3 runs 12 residues. CDR3 sequence: CAISEISGELFF. The CDR3 DNA sequence: TGTGCCATCAGTGAAATTAGCGGGGAGCTGTTTTTT.

The chain is built from TRBV5-1 and TRBJ2-1; 12 positions match TRBD2. J was trimmed by 8 bases and V by 0 bases; bases with no gene match: 9. The CDR3 loop spans 17 amino acids. Germline CDR1 is SGHRS and CDR2 is YFSETQ. CDR3 amino acids: CASSLDPTSGRRDEQFF. Written as DNA, the CDR3 is TGCGCCAGCAGCTTGGATCCGACTAGCGGGAGAAGGGATGAGCAGTTCTTC.

The chain combines TRBV5-1 with TRBJ1-2; D is undetermined. CDR1 is SGHRS and CDR2 is YFSETQ in the germline V gene. The CDR3 is made up of 15 amino acids. The V and J ends lost 4 bases and 3 bases respectively, with 16 bases between them. Here the CDR3 reads CASSHSTPRDYGYTF. CDR3 in DNA: TGCGCCAGCAGCCATTCGACCCCTCGGGACTATGGCTACACCTTC.

The sample holds one count of this clone. For the CDR3, the DNA is TGCGCCAGCAGCTCTAGGACATTCGCGGAAAAACTGTTTTTT. This encodes CASSSRTFAEKLFF. The genes are TRBV5-1 and TRBJ1-4; D is possibly TRBD1 (5 bases). Per germline, CDR1 SGHRS and CDR2 YFSETQ. V was trimmed by 3 bases and J by 8 bases, leaving 14 bases between them. There are 14 residues in the CDR3. Looking up the rest from reference TRBV5-1 and TRBJ1-4 gives the full variable domain: KAGVTQTPRYLIKTRGQQVTLSCSPISGHRSVSWYQQTPGQGLQFLFEYFSETQRNKGNFPGRFSGRQFSNSRSEMNVSTLELGDSALYLCASSSRTFAEKLFFGSGTQLSVL.

This chain links TRBV2 with TRBJ1-5, with 7 bases that match TRBD1. CDR3 length: 15 amino acids. V dropped 1 base and J dropped 7; count of bases not matched to a gene: 7. The V gene's germline CDR1 is SNHLY and CDR2 FYNNEI. In DNA, the CDR3 is TGTGCCAGCAGTGAAGGACAGGGAGGCGGGCAGCCCCAGCATTTT. Protein product: CASSEGQGGGQPQHF. Together with reference TRBV2 and TRBJ1-5, the CDR3 gives the full variable domain: EPEVTQTPSHQVTQMGQEVILRCVPISNHLYFYWYRQILGQKVEFLVSFYNNEISEKSEIFDDQFSVERPDGSNFTLKIRSTKLEDSAMYFCASSEGQGGGQPQHFGDGTRLSIL.

The chain is built from TRBV4-2 and TRBJ1-4, with D uncertain. V was cut by 2 bases and J by 7 bases, with 8 bases left in between. Germline assignment: CDR1 LGHNA and CDR2 YNFKEQ. This CDR3 spans 13 amino acids. This CDR3 reads CASSQPGLEKLFF. CDR3 nucleotide sequence: TGTGCCAGCAGCCAACCAGGTCTTGAAAAACTGTTTTTT.

The V gene is TRBV28, the J gene TRBJ1-5, with TRBD1 matching 8 bases. CDR1 is MDHEN and CDR2 is SYDVKM in the germline V gene. Losses at the gene ends were 5 bases for V and 9 bases for J; bases not matched to a gene: 9. The CDR3 runs to 14 residues. The CDR3 DNA sequence: TGTGCCAGCAGTACCGGACAGGGTTCGCGGCCCCAGCATTTT. Translated, it gives CASSTGQGSRPQHF.

The genes are TRBV5-4 and TRBJ2-1; maybe TRBD2 (6 bases). This CDR3 spans 12 amino acids. Germline V gives CDR1 SGHNT, CDR2 YYREEE (reference sequence). CDR3 DNA sequence: TGTGCGTGGGTAGCGGACTACAATGAGCAGTTCTTC. Protein product: CAWVADYNEQFF.

The J gene is TRBJ2-3, the V gene TRBV11-2; TRBD2 agrees at 8 bases. CDR3 length equals 18 residues. V dropped 5 bases and J dropped 0; count of bases not matched to a gene: 13. Per the germline V gene, CDR1 is SGHAT and CDR2 is FQNNGV. CDR3 nucleotide sequence: TGTGCCAGCAGCATTACTAGCGGAGCGTTTACTAGCACAGATACGCAGTATTTT. It is translated as CASSITSGAFTSTDTQYF. The complete variable domain, with remaining parts taken from reference TRBV11-2 and TRBJ2-3, reads EAGVAQSPRYKIIEKRQSVAFWCNPISGHATLYWYQQILGQGPKLLIQFQNNGVVDDSQLPKDRFSAERLKGVDSTLKIQPAKLEDSAVYLCASSITSGAFTSTDTQYFGPGTRLTVL.

This chain links TRBV2 with TRBJ2-1; a possible D gene is TRBD2 (5 bases). Trimming took 6 bases from V and 9 from J, leaving 12 bases between them. Germline loops: CDR1 SNHLY, CDR2 FYNNEI. The CDR3 spans 12 residues. CDR3 bases: TGTGCCAGCAGGCCGGGATTGAGTGAGCAGTTCTTC. Its translation is CASRPGLSEQFF.